This T cell receptor beta chain appears in the sequencing data of a study of T cell responses to AZD1222 COVID-19 vaccine. Study in general: Investigators merged groups given second doses at roughly 4 or roughly 12 weeks.

Only in-frame clones appear in the TCRdb table, and some are missing; sequencing was by immunoSEQ multiplex PCR. The sample shows 140,000 to 150,000 clones, approximately 94% of them seen only once. The origin of this receptor is an adult in good health. The sequenced sample was peripheral blood, obtained on day 0 of AZD1222 vaccination.

DNA for the CDR3: TGTGCCAGCAGTTACTCCCATAGCTCCTATAATTCACCCCTCCACTTT. Amino acid sequence: CASSYSHSSYNSPLHF. The rearrangement uses TRBV6-5 and TRBJ1-6, with no clear D. V was cut by 0 bases and J by 0 bases, with 6 bases left in between. This CDR3 is 16 amino acids long. CDR1 is MNHEY, CDR2 SVGAGI, per germline.